This entry lists 18 T cell receptor beta chains sequenced from one sample in a study of T cell responses to AZD1222 COVID-19 vaccine. TCRdb's table, derived via immunoSEQ multiplex PCR, lists solely in-frame clones and lacks some. The sample lists approximately 150,000 clones, around 90% occurring once. The source was peripheral blood, collected on day 0 of AZD1222 vaccination. The origin of the receptors is an adult in good health.

The rearrangement joins TRBV20-1 to TRBJ2-5; D gene unclear. Germline V lookup: CDR1 DFQATT, CDR2 SNEGSKA (reference sequence). The length of the CDR3 is 10 residues. V dropped 6 bases and J dropped 5 bases, with 7 bases sitting between them. In DNA, the CDR3 is TGCAGTGCAAGATCGGAGACCCAGTACTTC. Protein: CSARSETQYF.

The chain carries TRBV5-1 and TRBJ2-2; tentatively, D is TRBD2 (5 bases). Trimming pared 1 base from V and 2 bases from J, leaving 18 bases between. The CDR3 totals 18 residues. Germline CDR1 SGHRS, CDR2 YFSETQ. The CDR3 DNA is TGCGCCAGCAGCTTGTCCAGGCGCGGGTTCAGAAACACCGGGGAGCTGTTTTTT. It codes for CASSLSRRGFRNTGELFF.

V and J are TRBV6-6 and TRBJ2-7; the match to TRBD2 covers 9 bases. CDR1 is MNHNY, CDR2 SVGAGI, per germline (reference sequence). The J segment lost 7 bases and the V segment lost 5 bases, leaving 15 bases of the junction unmatched. CDR3 length: 16 residues. CDR3 region: CASSRRLAGLLREQYF. The CDR3 DNA reads TGTGCCAGCAGTCGACGTCTAGCGGGGCTTCTGAGAGAGCAGTACTTC.

The chain combines TRBV5-1 with TRBJ2-3; TRBD2 matches at 16 bases. CDR1 and CDR2 from the germline V gene are SGHRS and YFSETQ. J was trimmed by 8 bases and V by 4 bases; bases with no gene match: 13. CDR3 length equals 18 residues. The CDR3 DNA reads TGCGCCAGCAGCGGCTCCGGGACTAGCGGGAGGGCCAGGGGTACGCAGTATTTT. It codes for CASSGSGTSGRARGTQYF.

This sequence joins TRBV29-1 and TRBJ2-2; 9 bases align to TRBD2. The V segment lost 4 bases and the J segment 4 bases; nucleotides outside the gene matches: 4. The CDR3 sequence is 14 residues long. Looked up from germline, CDR1 is SQVTM and CDR2 is ANQGSEA. The CDR3 sequence: CSVGGLAPTGELFF. The CDR3, as DNA: TGCAGCGTTGGTGGACTAGCGCCCACCGGGGAGCTGTTTTTT.

This rearrangement joins TRBV27 to TRBJ2-7; D gene uncertain. The germline V gene encodes CDR1 MNHEY and CDR2 SMNVEV (reference sequence). This CDR3 comprises 14 residues. V was pared by 3 bases and J by 5 bases, with 14 bases between. The CDR3 is CASSFLLPNHEQYF. In DNA form, the CDR3 reads TGTGCCAGCAGTTTTTTACTCCCCAACCACGAGCAGTACTTC.

The V call is TRBV6-5, the J call TRBJ2-1, with 12 bases fitting TRBD2. Trimming cost V 7 bases and J 9 bases; bases outside gene matches: 10. Germline V gene sequence: CDR1 MNHEY, CDR2 SVGAGI. The CDR3 consists of 15 residues. This chain's CDR3 is CASTPTSGRYSEQFF. The CDR3 nucleotides are TGTGCCAGCACCCCGACTAGCGGGAGATATAGTGAGCAGTTCTTC.

The chain has TRBV19 and TRBJ2-7, with 7 bases identical to TRBD1. Trimming took 5 bases from V and 3 from J; bases not matched to a gene: 1. The CDR3 is 12 residues long. Germline assignment: CDR1 LNHDA and CDR2 SQIVND (reference sequence). The CDR3 sequence: CASSPGGYEQYF. CDR3 nucleotides: TGTGCCAGTAGTCCAGGGGGCTACGAGCAGTACTTC. Full variable domain (rest looked up from reference TRBV19 and TRBJ2-7): DGGITQSPKYLFRKEGQNVTLSCEQNLNHDAMYWYRQDPGQGLRLIYYSQIVNDFQKGDIAEGYSVSREKKESFPLTVTSAQKNPTAFYLCASSPGGYEQYFGPGTRLTVT.

The V gene is TRBV4-3, the J gene TRBJ2-2; TRBD2 matches 10 bases. J was trimmed by 3 bases and V by 4 bases; bases with no gene match: 8. The CDR3 length is 17 residues. Looked up from germline, CDR1 is LGHNA and CDR2 is YSLEER. CDR3 DNA: TGCGCCAGCAGCCGATCAGCCCTAGCGGGGGACACCGGGGAGCTGTTTTTT. The encoded protein is CASSRSALAGDTGELFF.

The gene calls are TRBV7-3 and TRBJ1-1, with D perhaps matching TRBD1 (6 bases). Germline V CDR1 and CDR2: SGHTA, FQGTGA. V lost 1 base and J lost 1, with 10 bases in between. CDR3 length: 15 amino acids. The CDR3 DNA follows: TGTGCCAGCAGCTTAATCAGGGGACCGAACACTGAAGCTTTCTTT. Translating gives CASSLIRGPNTEAFF. The whole variable domain, filled in from reference TRBV7-3 and TRBJ1-1, reads GAGVSQTPSNKVTEKGKYVELRCDPISGHTALYWYRQSLGQGPEFLIYFQGTGAADDSGLPNDRFFAVRPEGSVSTLKIQRTERGDSAVYLCASSLIRGPNTEAFFGQGTRLTVV.

The chain carries TRBV7-9 and TRBJ2-3; 10 bases agree with TRBD2. The CDR3 is 17 amino acids. Per germline, CDR1 SEHNR and CDR2 FQNEAQ (reference sequence). V lost 5 bases and J lost 6; bases outside the gene matches: 14. Written as DNA, the CDR3 is TGTGCCAGCAGCCCCATTAGGACTAGCGGAACAAAGGATACGCAGTATTTT. Protein: CASSPIRTSGTKDTQYF.

As DNA, the CDR3 is TGCAGCGTTGAAGGGGTCCTTAGCTCCTACGAGCAGTACTTC. Protein: CSVEGVLSSYEQYF. The chain combines TRBV29-1 with TRBJ2-7; D is unresolved. The CDR3 sequence is 14 residues long. From germline, CDR1 is SQVTM and CDR2 ANQGSEA. Trimming cost V 1 base and J 0 bases, with 10 bases left between them.

The J gene is TRBJ2-2, the V gene TRBV5-6; weak D call: TRBD2 (5 bases). The CDR3 loop spans 12 amino acids. V gave up 4 bases and J gave up 9 bases, with 10 bases separating them. Germline CDR1 reads SGHDT; CDR2 reads YYEEEE. The CDR3 coding sequence is TGTGCCAGCAGCCGCGGCGGGCGGGAGCTGTTTTTT. It specifies CASSRGGRELFF.

The sample holds one count of this clone. The chain recombines TRBV2 with TRBJ2-1, with 11 bases fitting TRBD2. V gave up 10 bases and J gave up 7 bases; unmatched junction bases: 9. This CDR3 contains 14 residues. Germline V CDR1 and CDR2: SNHLY, FYNNEI. The CDR3 coding sequence is TGTGCCACGGACCTAGCGGGGGGTGGGAATGAGCAGTTCTTC. It yields the protein CATDLAGGGNEQFF. Drawing the rest from reference TRBV2 and TRBJ2-1, the complete variable domain is EPEVTQTPSHQVTQMGQEVILRCVPISNHLYFYWYRQILGQKVEFLVSFYNNEISEKSEIFDDQFSVERPDGSNFTLKIRSTKLEDSAMYFCATDLAGGGNEQFFGPGTRLTVL.

The rearrangement uses TRBV7-2 and TRBJ2-7; D may match TRBD1 or TRBD2 (5 bases each). Trimming removed 1 base at V and 2 bases at J, with 12 bases between. This CDR3 is 15 amino acids long. CDR1 and CDR2 from the germline V gene are SGHTA and FQGNSA. DNA for the CDR3: TGTGCCAGCAGCTTAGATATCTGGGACCCCTACGAGCAGTACTTC. Translation: CASSLDIWDPYEQYF.

V usage is TRBV2 and J usage is TRBJ1-1, with D possibly matching TRBD1 (6 bases). CDR1 and CDR2 (germline): SNHLY, FYNNEI. V was clipped by 8 bases and J by 0 bases, with 10 bases between them. The CDR3 consists of 13 residues. CDR3 protein: CASGAGVNTEAFF. In DNA, the CDR3 is TGTGCCAGCGGGGCAGGGGTGAACACTGAAGCTTTCTTT.

This chain links TRBV3-1 (or the pseudogene TRBV3-2) with TRBJ2-7; D perhaps matches TRBD2 (5 bases). CDR3 length: 16 residues. V dropped 0 bases and J dropped 2 bases, with 14 bases sitting between them. CDR1 is LGHDT, CDR2 YNNKEL, per germline (reference sequence). This CDR3 reads CASSQDPGPAAYEQYF. CDR3 DNA: TGTGCCAGCAGCCAAGATCCCGGCCCAGCGGCCTACGAGCAGTACTTC.

The J gene is TRBJ2-1, the V gene TRBV2, with a possible D match to TRBD2 (6 bases). Looked up from germline, CDR1 is SNHLY and CDR2 is FYNNEI. This CDR3 comprises 12 residues. The V gene lost 5 bases and the J gene lost 7 bases, with 9 bases spanning the gap. The CDR3 spells CASSWTNNEQFF. The CDR3 bases are TGTGCCAGCAGTTGGACTAATAATGAGCAGTTCTTC.